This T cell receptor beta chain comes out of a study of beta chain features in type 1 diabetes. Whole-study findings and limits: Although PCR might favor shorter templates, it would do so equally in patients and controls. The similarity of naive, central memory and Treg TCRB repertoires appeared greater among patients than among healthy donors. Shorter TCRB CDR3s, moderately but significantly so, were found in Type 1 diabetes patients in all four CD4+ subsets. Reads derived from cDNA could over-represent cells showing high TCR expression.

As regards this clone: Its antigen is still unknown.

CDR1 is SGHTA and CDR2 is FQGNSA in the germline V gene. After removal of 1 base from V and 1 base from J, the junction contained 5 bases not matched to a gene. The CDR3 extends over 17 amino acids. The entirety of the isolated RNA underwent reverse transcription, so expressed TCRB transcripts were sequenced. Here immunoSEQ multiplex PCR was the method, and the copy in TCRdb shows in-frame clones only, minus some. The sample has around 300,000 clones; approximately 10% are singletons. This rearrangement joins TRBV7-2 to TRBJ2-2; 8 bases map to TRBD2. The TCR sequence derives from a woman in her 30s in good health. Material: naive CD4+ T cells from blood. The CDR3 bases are TGTGCCAGCAGCTTAGTCGGGCTAGCGGGGAACACCGGGGAGCTGTTTTTT. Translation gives CASSLVGLAGNTGELFF.